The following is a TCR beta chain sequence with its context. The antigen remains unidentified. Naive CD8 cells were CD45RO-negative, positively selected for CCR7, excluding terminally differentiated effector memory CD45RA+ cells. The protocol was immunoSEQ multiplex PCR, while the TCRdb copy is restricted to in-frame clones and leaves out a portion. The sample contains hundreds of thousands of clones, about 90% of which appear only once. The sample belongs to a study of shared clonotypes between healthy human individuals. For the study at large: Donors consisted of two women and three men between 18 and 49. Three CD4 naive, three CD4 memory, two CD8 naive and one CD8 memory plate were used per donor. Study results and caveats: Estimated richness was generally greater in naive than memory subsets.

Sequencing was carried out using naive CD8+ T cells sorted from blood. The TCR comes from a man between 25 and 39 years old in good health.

CDR3 in amino acids: CASSEKRDQYF. The DNA of the CDR3 is TGTGCCAGCAGTGAGAAGAGGGATCAGTACTTC. The chain carries TRBV6-1 and TRBJ2-7; D perhaps matches TRBD2 (5 bases). Germline CDR1 MNHNS, CDR2 SASEGT. The length of the CDR3 is 11 residues. The V and J ends lost 3 bases and 10 bases respectively, with 10 bases between them.